The rows below give T cell receptor beta chains drawn from one sample of a study of T cells in tumors after PD-1 blockade. Method: immunoSEQ multiplex PCR; TCRdb's copy keeps in-frame clones and lacks some. This table has roughly 19,000 clones, around 78% appearing once. This specimen was PBMCs, taken before anti-PD-1 treatment. The receptor set was obtained from a human donor with basal cell carcinoma. The CDR3 runs from the conserved cysteine through the conserved F or W. A D gene is named only where the DNA matches it firmly. Where a row states a size, it is once, few, many or the class of an expanded clone; other rows omit it.

>TRBV12-3/TRBV12-4|TRBJ1-2|-|TRBD1
CASSAGQGFGYTF
TGTGCCAGCAGTGCGGGACAGGGCTTTGGCTACACCTTC
>TRBV15|TRBJ2-3|-|-
CATSREVGRGPQDTQYF
TGTGCCACCAGCAGAGAGGTTGGGCGGGGGCCCCAAGATACGCAGTATTTT
>TRBV9|TRBJ2-3|-|TRBD2
CASSARLAGSTDTQYF
TGTGCCAGCAGCGCCAGACTAGCGGGAAGCACAGATACGCAGTATTTT
>TRBV19|TRBJ2-1|-|TRBD2
CASSSPTSGTLYNEQFF
TGTGCCAGTTCCTCCCCGACTAGCGGGACCCTATACAATGAGCAGTTCTTC
>TRBV2|TRBJ2-1|-|-
CPPSYGGAGEGSSYNEQFF
TGTCCCCCCAGTTATGGGGGGGCGGGGGAGGGGAGCTCCTACAATGAGCAGTTCTTC
>TRBV21-1|TRBJ1-6|once|-
CASSKPASEGLGSPLHF
TGTGCCAGCAGCAAACCAGCCTCTGAGGGCCTTGGTTCACCCCTCCACTTT
>TRBV5-1|TRBJ2-7|once|-
CASSRTGFTSYEQYF
TGCGCCAGCAGCAGAACAGGATTTACCTCCTACGAGCAGTACTTC
>TRBV13|TRBJ2-3|-|-
CASSGERSMTDTQYF
TGTGCCAGCAGCGGAGAGAGGTCGATGACAGATACGCAGTATTTT
>TRBV19|TRBJ1-5|-|-
CASRVSNQPQHF
TGTGCCAGTAGGGTGAGCAATCAGCCCCAGCATTTT
>TRBV6-5|TRBJ2-2|-|TRBD1
CASRTRGTGPGELFF
TGTGCCAGCAGAACGCGGGGGACAGGGCCCGGGGAGCTGTTTTTT
>TRBV19|TRBJ2-7|-|TRBD1
CASSIFRDRGFYEQYF
TGTGCCAGTAGTATTTTTCGAGACAGGGGTTTCTACGAGCAGTACTTC
>TRBV5-6|TRBJ1-3|once|-
CASSFFTIISGNTIYF
TGTGCCAGCAGCTTTTTTACGATTATCTCTGGAAACACCATATATTTT
>TRBV28|TRBJ2-5|once|TRBD1
CASSLPPGQGGETQYF
TGTGCCAGCAGTTTGCCCCCGGGACAGGGAGGGGAGACCCAGTACTTC
>TRBV2|TRBJ2-1|-|-
CASCYGWARVGSSYNEQFF
TGTGCCAGCTGTTATGGGTGGGCGCGGGTGGGGAGCTCCTACAATGAGCAGTTCTTC
>TRBV7-2|TRBJ2-7|-|-
CASTNFRAQTYF
TGTGCCAGCACCAACTTCCGGGCACAAACGTACTTC
>TRBV15|TRBJ2-7|-|-
CATSRESLALSSYEQYF
TGTGCCACCAGCAGAGAATCTCTAGCACTAAGCTCCTACGAGCAGTACTTC
>TRBV27|TRBJ2-2|-|-
CASSLGGGGTGELFF
TGTGCCAGCAGTTTAGGGGGAGGGGGAACCGGGGAGCTGTTTTTT
>TRBV6-2/TRBV6-3|TRBJ2-3|-|TRBD2
CASSTSLAASTDTQYF
TGTGCCAGCAGCACTTCACTAGCGGCTAGCACAGATACGCAGTATTTT
>TRBV19|TRBJ2-5|-|TRBD1
CASSRGTVLPQYF
TGTGCCAGTAGTAGAGGGACAGTCTTGCCCCAGTACTTC
>TRBV4-2|TRBJ2-7|-|TRBD2
CASSQDSGLDEQYF
TGTGCCAGCAGCCAAGATTCGGGACTAGACGAGCAGTACTTC
>TRBV7-6|TRBJ2-2|-|-
CASSSSPTGNTGELFF
TGTGCCAGCAGCTCCTCCCCGACAGGGAACACCGGGGAGCTGTTTTTT
>TRBV5-1|TRBJ2-3|few|-
CASRLNAGEDTQYF
TGCGCCAGCAGATTGAATGCAGGGGAAGATACGCAGTATTTT
>TRBV12-3/TRBV12-4|TRBJ2-7|-|-
CASSLGPLGQYF
TGTGCCAGCAGTTTAGGCCCCTTAGGGCAGTACTTC
>TRBV9|TRBJ1-1|-|TRBD1
CASSPRQGLNTEAFF
TGTGCCAGCAGCCCAAGACAGGGTTTAAACACTGAAGCTTTCTTT
>TRBV3-1/TRBV3-2|TRBJ2-7|-|TRBD1
CASSQGQGVHEQYF
TGTGCCAGCAGCCAAGGACAGGGGGTCCACGAGCAGTACTTC
>TRBV30|TRBJ1-1|few|TRBD1
CAWSRGTAVHTEAFF
TGTGCCTGGAGTAGAGGGACAGCGGTTCACACTGAAGCTTTCTTT
>TRBV19|TRBJ2-2|-|TRBD1
CASSMAGTGNTGELFF
TGTGCCAGTAGTATGGCCGGGACAGGGAACACCGGGGAGCTGTTTTTT
>TRBV4-1|TRBJ2-7|few|-
CASSQAYFGEQYF
TGCGCCAGCAGCCAAGCGTATTTCGGCGAGCAGTACTTC
>TRBV4-3|TRBJ2-5|-|TRBD2
CASSQERGTGTRGQETQYF
TGCGCCAGCAGCCAAGAAAGAGGGACCGGGACTAGGGGCCAAGAGACCCAGTACTTC
>TRBV28|TRBJ2-1|once|TRBD1
CASSPGTGAYNEQFF
TGTGCCAGCAGTCCCGGGACAGGGGCCTACAATGAGCAGTTCTTC
>TRBV2|TRBJ1-2|-|-
CASSEFGGASDYTF
TGTGCCAGCAGTGAGTTTGGGGGCGCATCAGACTACACCTTC
>TRBV29-1|TRBJ2-1|-|-
CSGGDYNEQFF
TGCAGCGGGGGGGACTACAATGAGCAGTTCTTC
>TRBV3-1/TRBV3-2|TRBJ1-2|-|-
CASSLGSSNYGYTF
TGTGCCAGCAGCCTTGGCAGTTCTAACTATGGCTACACCTTC
>TRBV28|TRBJ2-2|-|-
CASARLGLSTGELFF
TGTGCCAGCGCTAGATTGGGATTATCTACCGGGGAGCTGTTTTTT
>TRBV3-1/TRBV3-2|TRBJ1-1|-|TRBD1
CASSQGLDRGGEAFF
TGTGCCAGCAGCCAAGGATTAGACAGGGGGGGTGAAGCTTTCTTT
>TRBV3-1/TRBV3-2|TRBJ1-2|-|-
CASSQPRSRGTGYTF
TGTGCCAGCAGCCAACCCCGCAGCCGGGGCACTGGCTACACCTTC
>TRBV2|TRBJ2-1|few|-
CPCCDGGAGEGSSYNEQFF
TGTCCCTGCTGTGATGGGGGGGCGGGGGAGGGGAGCTCCTACAATGAGCAGTTCTTC
>TRBV15|TRBJ1-2|-|-
CATSRAGIANYGYTF
TGTGCCACCAGCAGAGCAGGGATAGCTAACTATGGCTACACCTTC
>TRBV4-3|TRBJ1-3|-|-
CASSQSSGSSGNTIYF
TGCGCCAGCAGCCAATCGAGTGGGAGCTCTGGAAACACCATATATTTT
>TRBV5-1|TRBJ2-3|-|-
CASSPGQRSDTQYF
TGCGCCAGCAGCCCCGGACAGAGGAGCGATACGCAGTATTTT